This T cell receptor (beta chain) appears in the sequencing data of a study of T cell responses to AZD1222 COVID-19 vaccine. The CDR3 is 11 residues long. The V end was cut by 0 bases, the J end by 8 bases, with 5 bases between. Germline CDR1 and CDR2: SGHTS and YDEGEE. Comment on this clone: Antigen unknown.

Profiling relied on immunoSEQ multiplex PCR, and the TCRdb table lists in-frame clones only, not all of them. The sample shows about 86,000 clones, 85% to 90% of them seen only once. Findings and caveats of the study: Repertoires were obtained only post-peak T cell response. Regions 160-218 and 743-854 dominated among vaccine-associated CD4 TCRs spanning spike. Baseline seropositivity characterized only six or seven AZD1222 recipients.

Material: peripheral blood, obtained 28 days after the second AZD1222 dose. J is TRBJ1-1 and V is TRBV5-8, with D uncertain. The clonotype was recovered from an adult who received the AZD1222 COVID-19 vaccine. In DNA, the CDR3 is TGTGCCAGCAGCTTGGGACAAGAAGCTTTCTTT. Amino acids: CASSLGQEAFF.